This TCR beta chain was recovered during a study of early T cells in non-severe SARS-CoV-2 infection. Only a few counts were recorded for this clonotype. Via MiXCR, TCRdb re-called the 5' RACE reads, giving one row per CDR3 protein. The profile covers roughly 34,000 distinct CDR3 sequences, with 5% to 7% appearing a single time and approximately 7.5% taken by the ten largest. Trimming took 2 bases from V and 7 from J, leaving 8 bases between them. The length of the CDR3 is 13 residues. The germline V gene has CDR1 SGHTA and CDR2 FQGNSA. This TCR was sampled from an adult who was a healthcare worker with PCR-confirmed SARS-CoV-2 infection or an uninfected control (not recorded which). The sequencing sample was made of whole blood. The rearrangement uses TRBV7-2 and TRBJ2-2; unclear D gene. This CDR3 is CASSLRSDGELFF. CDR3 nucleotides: TGTGCCAGCAGCTTACGGTCGGACGGGGAGCTGTTTTTT.